What follows are 5 T cell receptor beta chains derived from one specimen sequenced in a study of technical replicates of blood from four donors. Method: immunoSEQ multiplex PCR; TCRdb's copy keeps in-frame clones and lacks some. The sample consists of around 92,000 clones, nearly 97% of them appearing once. Material: T cells isolated from PBMCs. Every receptor here comes from a human donor in good health.

This chain's CDR3 is CASSPIDRDLYEQYF. The CDR3, as DNA: TGTGCCAGCTCACCCATAGACAGGGACCTCTACGAGCAGTACTTC. This chain connects TRBV18 to TRBJ2-7, with TRBD1 matching 7 bases. V shed 3 bases, J shed 3 bases, and the junction held 8 bases outside the gene matches. Germline CDR1 KGHSH, CDR2 LQKENI. The CDR3 loop spans 15 amino acids.

This clone was seen only once. The V and J genes are TRBV4-2 and TRBJ2-3; 8 bases line up with TRBD2. The V and J ends lost 1 base and 3 bases, in that order; junction bases with no gene match: 12. From germline, CDR1 is LGHNA and CDR2 YNFKEQ. The CDR3 is 18 residues long. The CDR3 sequence is CASSQAGSGRSGTDTQYF. CDR3 DNA sequence: TGTGCCAGCAGCCAAGCAGGGAGCGGGAGAAGCGGGACAGATACGCAGTATTTT.

This clone has just a few counts. This chain connects TRBV5-1 to TRBJ1-1; D not resolved. V lost 3 bases, J lost 1 base, and 7 bases lay in between. The CDR3 consists of 13 residues. Per germline, CDR1 SGHRS and CDR2 YFSETQ. CDR3 protein: CASSSNRNTEAFF. The CDR3 DNA reads TGCGCCAGCAGCTCGAACAGGAACACTGAAGCTTTCTTT.

V usage is TRBV5-1 and J usage is TRBJ1-4, with unresolved D. Germline CDR1 is SGHRS and CDR2 is YFSETQ. V lost 0 bases, J lost 3 bases, and 12 bases lay in between. CDR3 length: 16 residues. The CDR3 reads CASSLGIDKPNEKLFF. The CDR3 DNA reads TGCGCCAGCAGCTTGGGGATTGACAAGCCTAATGAAAAACTGTTTTTT. Complete variable domain (other parts from reference TRBV5-1 and TRBJ1-4): KAGVTQTPRYLIKTRGQQVTLSCSPISGHRSVSWYQQTPGQGLQFLFEYFSETQRNKGNFPGRFSGRQFSNSRSEMNVSTLELGDSALYLCASSLGIDKPNEKLFFGSGTQLSVL.

V is TRBV2 and J is TRBJ2-5, with 7 bases aligning to TRBD2. Germline CDR1 is SNHLY and CDR2 is FYNNEI. Losses at the gene ends were 6 bases for V and 5 bases for J; bases not matched to a gene: 12. This CDR3 has 15 amino acids. The CDR3 sequence is CASSLDHTGGETQYF. The CDR3 nucleotides read TGTGCCAGCAGCCTAGACCACACCGGGGGGGAGACCCAGTACTTC. Together with reference TRBV2 and TRBJ2-5, the CDR3 gives the full variable domain: EPEVTQTPSHQVTQMGQEVILRCVPISNHLYFYWYRQILGQKVEFLVSFYNNEISEKSEIFDDQFSVERPDGSNFTLKIRSTKLEDSAMYFCASSLDHTGGETQYFGPGTRLLVL.